This is a list of T cell receptor beta chains from one sample in a study of blood T cell repertoires in COVID-19. Here immunoSEQ multiplex PCR was the method, and the copy in TCRdb shows in-frame clones only, minus some. This table holds approximately 280,000 clones, roughly 84% found once. The sequenced sample consisted of peripheral blood. The origin of the receptors is a human donor with COVID-19, enrolled during active disease. The donor label of this sample is uncertain. CDR3s include the opening cysteine and the closing phenylalanine or tryptophan. The order of the fields is J gene, D gene, V gene, clone size, CDR3 DNA, CDR3 protein. The D gene is left open where the match is weak. Clone size is not always given. Where it is, it says once, few, many or a class for expanded clones.

TRBJ2-3 | . | TRBV5-4 | . | TGTGCCAGCAGCTTCGGACTTAGGACCCCGGATACGCAGTATTTT | CASSFGLRTPDTQYF
TRBJ1-1 | . | TRBV30 | . | TGTGCCTGGATCGAGGCCTCTGAAGCTTTCTTT | CAWIEASEAFF
TRBJ1-4 | TRBD1 | TRBV7-2 | . | TGTGCCAGCAGCTTAGAGGGGACAGGGGCAGCTAATGAAAAACTGTTTTTT | CASSLEGTGAANEKLFF
TRBJ1-1 | . | TRBV12-3/TRBV12-4 | . | TGTGCCAGCAGCACCCTCGGGGGCACTGAAGCTTTCTTT | CASSTLGGTEAFF
TRBJ2-1 | . | TRBV27 | . | TGTGCCAGCAGTTCCAGGTCTGAGCAGTTCTTC | CASSSRSEQFF
TRBJ1-1 | . | TRBV3-1/TRBV3-2 | . | TGTGCCAGCAGCCAAGTTCAGGGGTTCACTGAAGCTTTCTTT | CASSQVQGFTEAFF
TRBJ1-1 | TRBD1 | TRBV2 | . | TGTGCCAGCAGTGGCTACAGGGGGATGAACACTGAAGCTTTCTTT | CASSGYRGMNTEAFF
TRBJ1-1 | . | TRBV28 | . | TGTGCCAGCAGTTCTAGGATCATGAACACTGAAGCTTTCTTT | CASSSRIMNTEAFF
TRBJ2-1 | TRBD2 | TRBV5-1 | once | TGCGCCAGCAGCATCACCCCTGGCGGGAGGGGGTACAATGAGCAGTTCTTC | CASSITPGGRGYNEQFF
TRBJ1-3 | . | TRBV15 | . | TGTGCCACCAGCAGAGATCTCGGGGAGACGAACACCATATATTTT | CATSRDLGETNTIYF
TRBJ2-7 | TRBD2 | TRBV7-3 | . | TGTGCCAGCAGCCCCAGTAGCGGGAGGGCCGGATACGAGCAGTACTTC | CASSPSSGRAGYEQYF
TRBJ2-1 | TRBD2 | TRBV5-1 | many | TGCGCCAGCAGCTTGTTGGGACTAGCGAACAATGAGCAGTTCTTC | CASSLLGLANNEQFF
TRBJ1-1 | . | TRBV15 | . | TGTGCCACTCATGGTACAGGCATGAACACTGAAGCTTTCTTT | CATHGTGMNTEAFF
TRBJ1-1 | TRBD1 | TRBV19 | . | TGTGCCAGTAATCTCAGGGGGTCCCCTGAAGCTTTCTTT | CASNLRGSPEAFF
TRBJ1-5 | . | TRBV7-6 | . | TGTGCCAGCAGCTACGGGGGGGATCAGCCCCAGCATTTT | CASSYGGDQPQHF